This entry lists 21 T cell receptor beta chains sequenced from one sample in a study of T cells in Graves' hyperthyroidism and ophthalmopathy. TCR beta CDR3 regions were amplified from RNA transcripts. The study used the HTBI primer set for a first-round RT-PCR of the TCR CDR3. TCRdb analysed the multiplex PCR reads with MiXCR anew, one entry per CDR3 protein. The sample carries 450,000 to 700,000 distinct CDR3 sequences, around 46% recorded once. Sequencing was carried out using peripheral blood or thyroid tissue (not recorded which). The receptors derive from a woman younger than 35 with Graves' hyperthyroidism.

The CDR3 region is CATSKNTDYTEAFF. In DNA form, the CDR3 reads TGTGCCACCAGCAAAAACACGGACTACACTGAAGCTTTCTTT. The J gene is TRBJ1-1, the V gene TRBV15; D remains ambiguous. V lost 4 bases to trimming and J lost 3 bases, with 12 bases between them. Germline V gives CDR1 LNHNV, CDR2 YYDKDF (reference sequence). This CDR3 region has 14 residues.

This clonotype has at least ten counts. V is TRBV15 and J is TRBJ2-7, with 8 positions matching TRBD2. Trimming at V came to 0 bases and at J to 7 bases, leaving 17 bases not matched to a gene. Germline V gives CDR1 LNHNV, CDR2 YYDKDF (reference sequence). The CDR3 has 18 residues. In nucleotides, the CDR3 is TGTGCCACCAGCAGAGATATGGGGGGAAGCGGGAGCGGAAGGGAGCAGTACTTC. Protein: CATSRDMGGSGSGREQYF.

The CDR3 bases are TGTGCCAGCAGCCAGTTGACAGAAGACACTGAAGCTTTCTTT. This sequence encodes CASSQLTEDTEAFF. This chain connects TRBV11-3 to TRBJ1-1, with D perhaps matching TRBD1 (5 bases). Germline V gene lookup returns CDR1 SGHNT and CDR2 YENEEA. V dropped 5 bases and J dropped 3 bases, with 13 bases sitting between them. The CDR3 runs to 14 residues.

This clonotype was seen ten or more times. V is TRBV15 and J is TRBJ2-7, with a tentative D call TRBD2 (6 bases). Germline CDR1 LNHNV, CDR2 YYDKDF (reference sequence). The CDR3 spans 14 residues. Trimming removed 8 bases from V and 0 bases from J, with 14 bases in between. CDR3: CATRDFGTSYEQYF. The CDR3, as DNA: TGTGCCACCCGGGACTTCGGAACCTCCTACGAGCAGTACTTC. Full variable domain (missing parts from reference TRBV15 and TRBJ2-7): DAMVIQNPRYQVTQFGKPVTLSCSQTLNHNVMYWYQQKSSQAPKLLFHYYDKDFNNEADTPDNFQSRRPNTSFCFLDIRSPGLGDTAMYLCATRDFGTSYEQYFGPGTRLTVT.

The V gene is TRBV29-1, the J gene TRBJ2-6; perhaps D is TRBD1 or TRBD2 (5 bases each). The CDR3 contains 15 residues. Germline V gives CDR1 SQVTM, CDR2 ANQGSEA. With 6 bases removed from V and 8 bases from J, the gap between germline ends came to 20 bases. The CDR3 loop reads CSVRDRPYWSNVLTF. DNA for the CDR3: TGCAGCGTCCGGGACCGCCCGTACTGGTCCAACGTCCTGACTTTC.

The chain has TRBV7-2 and TRBJ2-5; 8 nucleotides align to TRBD1. CDR3 length equals 13 residues. Germline CDR1 and CDR2: SGHTA and FQGNSA. J gave up 3 bases and V 6 bases, and 3 bases lay outside the gene matches. Written as DNA, the CDR3 is TGTGCCAGCAGGAAGGACAGGGAAGAGACCCAGTACTTC. It codes for CASRKDREETQYF.

This clonotype was seen repeatedly, ten times or more. V usage is TRBV6-5 and J usage is TRBJ1-1; D is ambiguous. The CDR3 is made up of 14 amino acids. Germline CDR1 MNHEY, CDR2 SVGAGI. V lost 4 bases and J lost 6, with 15 bases in between. CDR3 sequence (DNA): TGTGCCAGCAGTTCCACTCGCGTGTCCCCTGAAGCTTTCTTT. Translated, it gives CASSSTRVSPEAFF.

The CDR3 is CSAPTVLGDPYGYTF. Here the CDR3 DNA reads TGCAGTGCCCCGACGGTCCTGGGAGACCCCTATGGCTACACCTTC. This chain uses TRBV20-1 with TRBJ1-2; D not resolved. V gave up 6 bases and J gave up 4 bases, with 21 bases separating them. The CDR3 totals 15 residues. Germline-derived CDR1 and CDR2 are DFQATT and SNEGSKA (reference sequence).

This clonotype was observed at least ten times. The gene calls are TRBV29-1 and TRBJ2-7, with D possibly being TRBD2 (6 bases). V lost 7 bases, J lost 2 bases, and 15 bases lay in between. This CDR3 has 13 amino acids. CDR1 and CDR2 (germline): SQVTM, ANQGSEA. This CDR3 reads CSATSSGTYEQYF. In DNA, the CDR3 is TGCAGCGCAACTAGCTCTGGAACCTACGAGCAGTACTTC.

There are a few counts of this clonotype. CDR3 in amino acids: CASSRPGTSPYEQYF. Written as DNA, the CDR3 is TGTGCCAGCAGCCGCCCCGGGACATCCCCCTACGAGCAGTACTTC. The V gene is TRBV11-1, the J gene TRBJ2-7; a possible D gene is TRBD1 (6 bases). The CDR3 has 15 residues. The germline gives CDR1 SGHAT, CDR2 FQDESV (reference sequence). Deletions cut 5 bases from V and 2 bases from J, with 16 bases between.

Points on this clonotype: This may stem from a read error, because a much larger clone lies one nucleotide away. The chain couples TRBV6-5 to TRBJ1-1; 7 bases are a match to TRBD1. CDR3 length equals 16 residues. Germline V gene sequence: CDR1 MNHEY, CDR2 SVGAGI. CDR3 residues: CACSPLRDSATTEAFF. The CDR3, as DNA: TGTGCCTGCAGCCCACTACGGGACAGCGCGACAACTGAAGCTTTCTTT.

This clonotype was seen more than once but under ten times. The chain combines TRBV29-1 with TRBJ2-1; D uncertain. There are 13 residues in the CDR3. Trimming removed 8 bases from V and 6 bases from J, with 17 bases in between. Germline lookup yields CDR1 SQVTM and CDR2 ANQGSEA. The CDR3 spells CSTDFTGPNEQFF. The CDR3, as DNA: TGCAGCACAGACTTCACTGGCCCCAATGAGCAGTTCTTC.

Comments on this clonotype: One junction end does not reproduce the germline sequence, and a read error may be involved. The V and J genes are TRBV20-1 and TRBJ2-7; the D call may be TRBD1 or TRBD2 (5 bases each). Germline V CDR1 and CDR2: DFQATT, SNEGSKA (reference sequence). This CDR3 region has 14 residues. In DNA form, the CDR3 reads TGCAGCGCTAGAGATGGGGCAGGAGACTACGGGCAGTACTTC. Encoded protein: CSARDGAGDYGQYF.

Many counts were recorded for this clonotype. V gene TRBV4-1 combines with J gene TRBJ2-6; TRBD2 agrees at 11 bases. V lost 6 bases, J lost 2 bases, and 6 bases stayed unmatched. Per germline, CDR1 MGHRA and CDR2 YSYEKL. This CDR3 spans 17 amino acids. CDR3 bases: TGCGCCAGCAGAGCGGGACTAGCGGCGACTGGGGCCAACGTCCTGACTTTC. It codes for CASRAGLAATGANVLTF.

This clonotype was detected many times. J is TRBJ1-5 and V is TRBV5-1; possible D gene TRBD1, 5 bases. The CDR3 runs 17 residues. V dropped 0 bases and J dropped 0 bases, with 13 bases sitting between them. Looked up from germline, CDR1 is SGHRS and CDR2 is YFSETQ. CDR3: CASSLGGWGSSNQPQHF. The DNA of the CDR3 is TGCGCCAGCAGCTTGGGGGGATGGGGGTCTAGCAATCAGCCCCAGCATTTT.

V gene TRBV29-1 combines with J gene TRBJ2-3, with TRBD2 matching 10 bases. CDR1 is SQVTM, CDR2 ANQGSEA, per germline. There are 19 residues in the CDR3. Trimming cost V 4 bases and J 4 bases; bases outside gene matches: 20. The CDR3, as DNA: TGCAGCGTTGGTATCGAGCGGGAGGGCTTACTGGTTCTGGCAGATACGCAGTATTTT. It translates to CSVGIEREGLLVLADTQYF.

Note on this clonotype: A much larger clone differs by one base, so this may be a read error. The CDR3 loop reads CASSQGQHNSPLHF. The CDR3 region has the DNA TGTGCCAGCAGCCAAGGTCAGCATAATTCACCCCTCCACTTT. V gene TRBV3-1 combines with J gene TRBJ1-6; D gene unclear. Trimming stripped 1 base from V and 5 bases from J, with 6 bases between. There are 14 residues in the CDR3. The germline gives CDR1 LGHDT, CDR2 YNNKEL (reference sequence).

This clonotype occurred many times. V gene TRBV19 combines with J gene TRBJ2-1, with D hard to call. Germline CDR1 and CDR2: LNHDA and SQIVND (reference sequence). The CDR3 covers 13 residues. Between the trimmed V and J ends, which lost 2 bases and 6 bases, there was a span of 8 bases. This CDR3 is CASSITSLNEQFF. CDR3 coding DNA: TGTGCCAGTAGTATAACAAGCCTCAATGAGCAGTTCTTC.

This clonotype was seen a few times. For the CDR3, the DNA is TGTGCCAGCAGCCAAGTGGCGAACACCGGGGAGCTGTTTTTT. This translates into CASSQVANTGELFF. The chain has TRBV14 and TRBJ2-2; D gene unclear. CDR3 size: 14 residues. V was pared by 1 base and J by 0 bases, with 3 bases between. The V gene's germline CDR1 is SGHDN and CDR2 FVKESK. Full variable domain (missing parts from reference TRBV14 and TRBJ2-2): EAGVTQFPSHSVIEKGQTVTLRCDPISGHDNLYWYRRVMGKEIKFLLHFVKESKQDESGMPNNRFLAERTGGTYSTLKVQPAELEDSGVYFCASSQVANTGELFFGEGSRLTVL.

This clonotype was counted a few times. The V gene is TRBV29-1, the J gene TRBJ1-5; D is perhaps TRBD1 (5 bases). Germline values: CDR1 SQVTM, CDR2 ANQGSEA. There are 12 residues in the CDR3. The V and J ends lost 6 bases and 11 bases respectively, with 17 bases between them. This chain's CDR3 is CSVDRDLETQHF. The CDR3 DNA reads TGCAGCGTGGATCGGGACTTGGAGACCCAGCATTTT.

For this clonotype: At one end, the junction sequence differs from germline, possibly due to a read error. The chain has TRBV7-2 and TRBJ2-2; D unclear. Germline V gene lookup returns CDR1 SGHTA and CDR2 FQGNSA. The CDR3 is 12 amino acids. The CDR3 bases are TGTGTCAGCAGCTCTAACACCGGGGAGCTGTTTTTT. This sequence encodes CVSSSNTGELFF.